The next 28 T cell receptor beta chains were all read from a single sample in a study of OX40 agonist ivuxolimab in advanced cancers. Clones were read by immunoSEQ multiplex PCR, and TCRdb kept only the in-frame ones, dropping some. Here the sample spans tens of thousands of clones, approximately 90% being singletons. The sequenced sample was CD4+ or CD8+ T cells sorted from blood, obtained in a trial of the OX40 agonist ivuxolimab. All receptors derive from an adult with an advanced solid tumor such as melanoma, head and neck, liver or kidney cancer.

This sequence joins TRBV20-1 and TRBJ2-1; tentative D call: TRBD2 (6 bases). This CDR3 comprises 11 residues. The germline gives CDR1 DFQATT, CDR2 SNEGSKA (reference sequence). V lost 5 bases and J 7 bases, leaving 9 bases between the germline ends. The CDR3 is CSALDYNEQFF. The CDR3 nucleotides are TGCAGTGCTTTGGACTATAATGAGCAGTTCTTC.

This clone turned up a few times. This sequence joins TRBV29-1 and TRBJ2-1, with D tentatively TRBD2 (5 bases). The CDR3 spans 15 residues. Germline V lookup: CDR1 SQVTM, CDR2 ANQGSEA. V shed 1 base and J shed 0 bases, with 10 bases lying between them. CDR3 protein: CSVEGTFGSYNEQFF. In nucleotides, the CDR3 is TGCAGCGTTGAAGGGACTTTTGGCTCCTACAATGAGCAGTTCTTC.

Only one count was recorded for this clone. The J gene is TRBJ2-1, the V gene TRBV2; TRBD2 matches at 14 bases. The junction had 5 bases not matched to a gene; V was cut back by 10 bases and J by 3 bases. The CDR3 length is 15 residues. Germline CDR1 reads SNHLY; CDR2 reads FYNNEI. The CDR3 bases are TGTGCCACCTCGGGGACTAGCGGGAGCTACAATGAGCAGTTCTTC. Amino acid sequence: CATSGTSGSYNEQFF.

This clone is medium-sized within its sample. V gene TRBV20-1 combines with J gene TRBJ1-2; D uncertain. Trimming removed 6 bases at V and 6 bases at J, with 8 bases between. The CDR3 contains 10 residues. The germline gives CDR1 DFQATT, CDR2 SNEGSKA (reference sequence). CDR3 coding DNA: TGCAGTGCCGGCGTCGATGGCTACACCTTC. Its protein product is CSAGVDGYTF.

The J gene is TRBJ2-2, the V gene TRBV9; D is unresolved. This CDR3 comprises 15 residues. Germline CDR1 SGDLS, CDR2 YYNGEE. Trimming shortened V by 4 bases and J by 0 bases, and 10 bases separated the two germline ends. The chain's CDR3 is CASSTYLTNTGELFF. In nucleotides, the CDR3 is TGTGCCAGCAGCACCTATCTAACGAACACCGGGGAGCTGTTTTTT.

V and J are TRBV10-3 and TRBJ2-2; D is unclear. Germline V gene lookup returns CDR1 ENHRY and CDR2 SYGVKD. The germline V and J ends were trimmed by 8 bases and 2 bases, with 9 bases remaining between them. This CDR3 comprises 13 residues. CDR3 in amino acids: CAISPRNTGELFF. The DNA of the CDR3 is TGTGCCATCTCTCCCAGAAACACCGGGGAGCTGTTTTTT.

This rearrangement joins TRBV19 to TRBJ2-2; D possibly corresponds to TRBD2 (6 bases). Trimming took 8 bases from V and 6 from J, leaving 16 bases between them. CDR1 and CDR2 (germline): LNHDA, SQIVND (reference sequence). The CDR3 totals 14 residues. CDR3: CASRLGGGAGELFF. CDR3 nucleotide sequence: TGTGCCAGTCGTCTTGGGGGAGGTGCCGGGGAGCTGTTTTTT.

The chain is built from TRBV27 and TRBJ2-2; maybe TRBD2 (5 bases). V dropped 5 bases and J dropped 2 bases, with 12 bases sitting between them. The CDR3 is 15 residues long. Looked up from germline, CDR1 is MNHEY and CDR2 is SMNVEV (reference sequence). The CDR3 reads CASSGRTYNTGELFF. The CDR3 DNA reads as TGTGCCAGCAGTGGAAGGACTTATAACACCGGGGAGCTGTTTTTT.

The chain has TRBV9 and TRBJ2-7; 9 nucleotides align to TRBD1. Per the germline V gene, CDR1 is SGDLS and CDR2 is YYNGEE. The J segment lost 5 bases and the V segment lost 1 base, leaving 4 bases of the junction unmatched. The CDR3 has 14 residues. The CDR3 reads CASSVSGTGNEQYF. The CDR3 DNA reads as TGTGCCAGCAGCGTATCCGGGACAGGGAACGAGCAGTACTTC.

The rearrangement links TRBV6-5 to TRBJ1-2; weak D call: TRBD1 (6 bases). V lost 6 bases, J lost 2 bases, and 13 bases lay in between. Germline CDR1 reads MNHEY; CDR2 reads SVGAGI. There are 14 residues in the CDR3. CDR3 amino acids: CASRPDRLNYGYTF. CDR3 DNA: TGTGCCAGCAGACCCGACAGGTTGAACTATGGCTACACCTTC.

The genes are TRBV5-5 and TRBJ1-2; D ambiguous. Germline V CDR1 and CDR2: SGHKS, YYEKEE (reference sequence). The CDR3 covers 14 residues. V lost 4 bases, J lost 7 bases, and 17 bases lay in between. CDR3 coding DNA: TGTGCCAGCAGCCCCGCCGGAGGTGGTTCTGGCTACACCTTC. It encodes CASSPAGGGSGYTF. The entire variable domain, with the rest obtained from reference TRBV5-5 and TRBJ1-2, is as follows: DAGVTQSPTHLIKTRGQQVTLRCSPISGHKSVSWYQQVLGQGPQFIFQYYEKEERGRGNFPDRFSARQFPNYSSELNVNALLLGDSALYLCASSPAGGGSGYTFGSGTRLTVV.

The J gene is TRBJ2-2, the V gene TRBV6-6, with D possibly being TRBD1 or TRBD2 (5 bases each). The CDR3 length is 14 residues. The germline V gene has CDR1 MNHNY and CDR2 SVGAGI (reference sequence). Trimming stripped 1 base from V and 2 bases from J, with 5 bases between. The CDR3 protein is CASSYWDNTGELFF. The CDR3 nucleotides are TGTGCCAGCAGTTACTGGGACAACACCGGGGAGCTGTTTTTT.

The chain employs TRBV5-1 and TRBJ2-7, with 8 bases fitting TRBD2. The CDR3 loop spans 14 amino acids. With V trimmed by 0 bases and J by 2 bases, 1 base remained unmatched. The germline gives CDR1 SGHRS, CDR2 YFSETQ. The CDR3 DNA reads as TGCGCCAGCAGCTTGGGAGCGGGGGCCTACGAGCAGTACTTC. The encoded protein is CASSLGAGAYEQYF.

CDR3 region: CASSLEQGGDTQYF. The CDR3 DNA sequence: TGCGCCAGCAGCTTGGAACAGGGCGGAGATACGCAGTATTTT. The chain joins TRBV5-1 to TRBJ2-3; D is perhaps TRBD1 (6 bases). The V end lost 0 bases, the J end lost 5 bases, and 10 bases lay between the germline ends. CDR3 size: 14 residues. The V gene's germline CDR1 is SGHRS and CDR2 YFSETQ.

V is TRBV6-5 and J is TRBJ2-7; D is undetermined. The CDR3 runs to 14 residues. Deletions cut 2 bases from V and 2 bases from J, with 10 bases between. Germline CDR1 and CDR2: MNHEY and SVGAGI. CDR3 loop: CASSYLGSTYEQYF. In DNA, the CDR3 is TGTGCCAGCAGTTACCTCGGCAGCACCTACGAGCAGTACTTC.

V usage is TRBV5-6 and J usage is TRBJ2-7; tentative D call: TRBD1 (6 bases). CDR1 SGHDT and CDR2 YYEEEE come from the germline V gene. The CDR3 runs to 14 residues. The V end was cut by 2 bases, the J end by 0 bases, with 9 bases between. CDR3 region: CASSFGQSSYEQYF. Here the CDR3 DNA reads TGTGCCAGCAGCTTCGGACAGAGCTCCTACGAGCAGTACTTC.

The V call is TRBV27, the J call TRBJ2-7; TRBD2 agrees at 9 bases. This CDR3 has 15 residues. Trimming took 4 bases from V and 2 from J; bases not matched to a gene: 6. Germline V gene lookup returns CDR1 MNHEY and CDR2 SMNVEV (reference sequence). CDR3 loop: CASSYSTSGAYEQYF. Here the CDR3 DNA reads TGTGCCAGCAGTTACTCGACTAGCGGCGCCTACGAGCAGTACTTC.

This clone has a single count. The chain uses TRBV7-6 and TRBJ2-1, with 10 bases lining up with TRBD2. CDR3 size: 16 residues. Trimming removed 6 bases from V and 4 bases from J; junction bases left unmatched: 9. CDR1 and CDR2 (germline): SGHVS, FNYEAQ. CDR3: CASSPSSGSPYNEQFF. CDR3 DNA sequence: TGTGCCAGCAGTCCCTCTAGCGGGAGCCCATACAATGAGCAGTTCTTC.

The chain uses TRBV7-8 and TRBJ2-7; D may correspond to TRBD1 or TRBD2 (5 bases each). The CDR3 length is 15 residues. Germline CDR1 and CDR2: SGHVS and FQNEAQ. V lost 2 bases and J 0 bases, leaving 11 bases between the germline ends. The CDR3 DNA is TGTGCCAGCAGCTTAAGGGACGGCGTCTCCTACGAGCAGTACTTC. Protein: CASSLRDGVSYEQYF.

The chain is built from TRBV4-3 and TRBJ2-1, with a possible D match to TRBD1 (6 bases). The CDR3 extends over 15 amino acids. The germline V gene encodes CDR1 LGHNA and CDR2 YSLEER. Between the trimmed V and J ends, which lost 1 base and 8 bases, there was a span of 15 bases. In DNA form, the CDR3 reads TGCGCCAGCAGCCAAGGTTCTGCCAGGGGCGATGAGCAGTTCTTC. It specifies CASSQGSARGDEQFF.

The chain is built from TRBV9 and TRBJ2-1; D is uncertain. The CDR3 extends over 16 amino acids. V shed 0 bases and J shed 4 bases, with 14 bases lying between them. Germline V gives CDR1 SGDLS, CDR2 YYNGEE. CDR3 sequence: CASSVARVLDYNEQFF. As DNA, the CDR3 is TGTGCCAGCAGCGTAGCTAGGGTCCTCGATTACAATGAGCAGTTCTTC.

This clone was found once. This chain connects TRBV2 to TRBJ2-5, with 8 positions matching TRBD1. With 8 bases clipped from V and 5 bases from J, the junction kept 16 bases outside the gene matches. Germline-derived CDR1 and CDR2 are SNHLY and FYNNEI. The CDR3 is 16 amino acids. The CDR3 reads CASGALRTGLSETQYF. In DNA form, the CDR3 reads TGTGCCAGCGGAGCTCTGAGGACAGGGCTGTCGGAGACCCAGTACTTC.

This clone was found once. V and J are TRBV7-2 and TRBJ2-1, with 7 bases fitting TRBD2. CDR3 length equals 13 residues. Germline CDR1 is SGHTA and CDR2 is FQGNSA. Unmatched junction bases numbered 4, after V lost 3 bases and J lost 8 bases. The chain's CDR3 is CASSFRLAYEQFF. In DNA form, the CDR3 reads TGTGCCAGCAGCTTCCGACTAGCCTATGAGCAGTTCTTC.

This clone was picked up one time. The CDR3, as DNA: TGCAGCGTTGAATTCACGGGGTTGGATGGCTACACCTTC. Translation: CSVEFTGLDGYTF. The chain combines TRBV29-1 with TRBJ1-2; D unresolved. There are 13 residues in the CDR3. V gave up 2 bases and J gave up 6 bases, with 13 bases separating them. Per germline, CDR1 SQVTM and CDR2 ANQGSEA.

The V call is TRBV11-2, the J call TRBJ1-5; weak D call: TRBD1 (5 bases). Germline V CDR1 and CDR2: SGHAT, FQNNGV. The CDR3 spans 16 residues. V shed 5 bases and J shed 6 bases, with 20 bases lying between them. CDR3 loop: CASSPGTRGGVQPQHF. CDR3 bases: TGTGCCAGCAGCCCGGGAACTCGGGGAGGGGTTCAGCCCCAGCATTTT.

This clone came up once. This chain links TRBV7-3 with TRBJ2-7, with D hard to call. Germline loops: CDR1 SGHTA, CDR2 FQGTGA. V was cut by 1 base and J by 3 bases, with 7 bases left in between. The CDR3 spans 13 residues. CDR3 sequence: CASSLNTGYEQYF. The CDR3 region has the DNA TGTGCCAGCAGCTTAAACACGGGCTACGAGCAGTACTTC. Filled out from reference TRBV7-3 and TRBJ2-7, the complete variable domain reads GAGVSQTPSNKVTEKGKYVELRCDPISGHTALYWYRQSLGQGPEFLIYFQGTGAADDSGLPNDRFFAVRPEGSVSTLKIQRTERGDSAVYLCASSLNTGYEQYFGPGTRLTVT.

In DNA form, the CDR3 reads TGCGCCAGCAGCCAAGATGAGGGGATAGCGAGGGACTATGGCTACACCTTC. Translated, it gives CASSQDEGIARDYGYTF. This chain joins TRBV4-3 and TRBJ1-2; a possible D gene is TRBD1 (5 bases). CDR3 length: 17 amino acids. Germline V gives CDR1 LGHNA, CDR2 YSLEER. V was cut by 0 bases and J by 3 bases, with 17 bases left in between.

V usage is TRBV7-9 and J usage is TRBJ2-6; D is undetermined. V dropped 3 bases and J dropped 0 bases, with 6 bases sitting between them. The CDR3 sequence is 15 residues long. From germline, CDR1 is SEHNR and CDR2 FQNEAQ (reference sequence). CDR3 in DNA: TGTGCCAGCAGCTTGCGGAGCTCTGGGGCCAACGTCCTGACTTTC. Amino acids: CASSLRSSGANVLTF.